The clone carrying this T cell receptor beta chain was observed many times. TCRdb analysed the 5' RACE reads with MiXCR anew, one entry per CDR3 protein. The sample lists roughly 160,000 distinct CDR3 sequences, approximately 10% occurring once. This record comes from a study of CD8 T cells in ankylosing spondylitis. Germline V lookup: CDR1 ENHRY, CDR2 SYGVKD. This CDR3 comprises 13 residues. Unmatched junction bases numbered 5, after V lost 8 bases and J lost 8 bases. The rearrangement links TRBV10-3 to TRBJ2-1; 11 positions match TRBD2. The clonotype was recovered from a male donor with ankylosing spondylitis or in good health (not recorded which). Sequencing was performed on blood, either unsorted or a sorted T cell fraction (not recorded which). CDR3 in amino acids: CAIGTSGSDEQFF. DNA for the CDR3: TGTGCCATCGGAACTAGCGGGAGTGATGAGCAGTTCTTC.